Sequencing of this TCR beta chain was carried out in a study of blood T cells in healthy people across ages. A second roughly 6 to 12 cycle PCR used barcoded and J-beta primers. A template-switch adaptor that had 12 random nucleotides put a tag on each cDNA molecule. TCRdb ran MiXCR on the 5' RACE reads and lists one entry per CDR3 protein. This sample has about 600,000 distinct CDR3 sequences, with 40% to 50% found just once. V dropped 4 bases and J dropped 5 bases, with 12 bases sitting between them. Germline V CDR1 and CDR2: SQVTM, ANQGSEA. The CDR3 consists of 13 residues. In its sample, this clonotype was seen a few times.

Sequenced sample: blood. The rearrangement links TRBV29-1 to TRBJ1-5; perhaps TRBD1 as D (6 bases). This clonotype was obtained from an elderly man in good health. CDR3 nucleotide sequence: TGCAGCGTTGGTTCTGCAGGGGATCAGCCCCAGCATTTT. It yields the protein CSVGSAGDQPQHF.